This is a list of T cell receptor beta chains from one sample in a study of blood T cell repertoires in COVID-19. Method: immunoSEQ multiplex PCR; TCRdb's copy keeps in-frame clones and lacks some. The data contain around 340,000 clones, 80% to 90% of them seen just once; the ten biggest clones take up roughly 4%. Sequencing input: PBMCs or T cells enriched from blood (not recorded which). These TCRs come from a middle-aged woman with acute COVID-19. Each CDR3 is given with its conserved first and last residue. The order of the fields is V gene, CDR3 length, clone size, J gene, D gene, CDR3 protein, CDR3 DNA. D genes are given only for firm matches. Rows may omit the clone size; those that give it use once, few, many or a size class.

V: TRBV4-2
length: 17
size: NA
J: TRBJ1-3
D: TRBD1
CDR3: CASSQDYGRGLGNTIYF
DNA: TGTGCCAGCAGCCAAGATTACGGCAGGGGGCTTGGAAACACCATATATTTT

V: TRBV10-3
length: 14
size: NA
J: TRBJ1-5
D: NA
CDR3: CAISVSGDNQPQHF
DNA: TGTGCCATCAGTGTCTCCGGGGACAATCAGCCCCAGCATTTT

V: TRBV11-2
length: 16
size: NA
J: TRBJ2-7
D: TRBD1
CDR3: CASSPGQEIFRFEQYF
DNA: TGTGCCAGCAGCCCGGGACAGGAAATCTTCCGGTTCGAGCAGTACTTC

V: TRBV3-1/TRBV3-2
length: 15
size: once
J: TRBJ2-5
D: NA
CDR3: CASSQDPRAGETQYF
DNA: TGTGCCAGCAGCCAAGATCCGAGGGCTGGAGAGACCCAGTACTTC

V: TRBV5-4
length: 16
size: NA
J: TRBJ1-1
D: TRBD1
CDR3: CASSLVPGQVNTEAFF
DNA: TGTGCCAGCAGCTTGGTTCCGGGACAGGTGAACACTGAAGCTTTCTTT

V: TRBV19
length: 11
size: NA
J: TRBJ2-7
D: NA
CDR3: CASSSSYEQYF
DNA: TGTGCCAGTAGTAGCAGTTACGAGCAGTACTTC

V: TRBV19
length: 15
size: NA
J: TRBJ1-1
D: NA
CDR3: CASSPDTTRGTEAFF
DNA: TGTGCCAGTAGTCCAGACACTACCCGAGGGACTGAAGCTTTCTTT

V: TRBV5-1
length: 15
size: few
J: TRBJ2-7
D: TRBD2
CDR3: CASSLGLAVTYEQYF
DNA: TGCGCCAGCAGCTTGGGACTAGCGGTTACCTACGAGCAGTACTTC

V: TRBV5-1
length: 15
size: once
J: TRBJ2-5
D: NA
CDR3: CASSLVSGIQETQYF
DNA: TGCGCCAGCAGCTTGGTTTCAGGGATCCAAGAGACCCAGTACTTC

V: TRBV11-2
length: 16
size: NA
J: TRBJ2-7
D: TRBD2
CDR3: CASSPRLASGYYEQYF
DNA: TGTGCCAGCAGCCCAAGGCTGGCTAGCGGATACTACGAGCAGTACTTC

V: TRBV25-1
length: 15
size: NA
J: TRBJ2-7
D: NA
CDR3: CASSESTGFSYEQYF
DNA: TGTGCCAGCAGTGAATCCACAGGGTTCTCCTACGAGCAGTACTTC

V: TRBV10-3
length: 15
size: NA
J: TRBJ1-1
D: NA
CDR3: CAISDRQIMNTEAFF
DNA: TGTGCCATCAGTGATAGACAGATCATGAACACTGAAGCTTTCTTT

V: TRBV4-3
length: 13
size: once
J: TRBJ1-5
D: NA
CDR3: CASSQAGGQPQHF
DNA: TGCGCCAGCAGCCAAGCAGGTGGGCAGCCCCAGCATTTT

V: TRBV10-1
length: 14
size: NA
J: TRBJ2-7
D: TRBD2
CDR3: CASRRLAAKGEQYF
DNA: TGCGCCAGCAGACGACTAGCGGCCAAGGGCGAGCAGTACTTC

V: TRBV4-1
length: 15
size: NA
J: TRBJ2-3
D: NA
CDR3: CASSQGRSGSDTQYF
DNA: TGCGCCAGCAGCCAAGGTCGGAGTGGCTCAGATACGCAGTATTTT

V: TRBV4-1
length: 18
size: once
J: TRBJ2-6
D: TRBD1
CDR3: CASSQGGQGRRGANVLTF
DNA: TGCGCCAGCAGCCAAGGGGGACAGGGGCGTAGAGGGGCCAACGTCCTGACTTTC

V: TRBV18
length: 15
size: NA
J: TRBJ2-7
D: NA
CDR3: CASSPSQGGHYEQYF
DNA: TGTGCCAGCTCACCTTCCCAGGGTGGGCACTACGAGCAGTACTTC

V: TRBV11-3
length: 13
size: NA
J: TRBJ1-1
D: TRBD1
CDR3: CASSPGQDTEAFF
DNA: TGTGCCAGCAGCCCCGGACAGGACACTGAAGCTTTCTTT

V: TRBV6-5
length: 16
size: NA
J: TRBJ1-5
D: TRBD1
CDR3: CASSYSGTGGNQPQHF
DNA: TGTGCCAGCAGTTACTCGGGGACAGGGGGGAATCAGCCCCAGCATTTT

V: TRBV6-5
length: 13
size: NA
J: TRBJ1-1
D: NA
CDR3: CASTRGVTAEAFF
DNA: TGTGCCAGCACCAGGGGAGTTACGGCTGAAGCTTTCTTT

V: TRBV6-1
length: 15
size: NA
J: TRBJ2-3
D: TRBD2
CDR3: CASSEASGSTDTQYF
DNA: TGTGCCAGCAGTGAAGCTAGCGGGAGCACAGATACGCAGTATTTT

V: TRBV7-9
length: 14
size: NA
J: TRBJ2-7
D: TRBD1
CDR3: CASSLEVQGSEQYF
DNA: TGTGCCAGCAGCTTAGAAGTACAGGGGTCCGAGCAGTACTTC

V: TRBV7-2
length: 12
size: NA
J: TRBJ2-1
D: TRBD1
CDR3: CASSGRTGGKFF
DNA: TGTGCCAGCAGCGGTAGGACAGGGGGAAAGTTCTTC

V: TRBV7-2
length: 14
size: once
J: TRBJ1-4
D: TRBD1
CDR3: CASSLWTGNEKLFF
DNA: TGTGCCAGCAGCTTATGGACAGGCAATGAAAAACTGTTTTTT

V: TRBV9
length: 13
size: NA
J: TRBJ2-5
D: NA
CDR3: CASSVGQQETQYF
DNA: TGTGCCAGCAGCGTAGGACAGCAAGAGACCCAGTACTTC

V: TRBV5-1
length: 15
size: NA
J: TRBJ1-4
D: NA
CDR3: CASSQDSGPNEKLFF
DNA: TGCGCCAGCAGCCAGGACAGCGGACCGAATGAAAAACTGTTTTTT

V: TRBV7-9
length: 15
size: NA
J: TRBJ2-3
D: NA
CDR3: CASSSDSSHRDTQYF
DNA: TGTGCCAGCAGCTCCGACAGCAGCCATCGAGATACGCAGTATTTT

V: TRBV6-1
length: 15
size: NA
J: TRBJ1-2
D: TRBD1
CDR3: CASSERAGDSAGYTF
DNA: TGTGCCAGCAGTGAAAGGGCCGGGGACAGTGCTGGCTACACCTTC

V: TRBV12-3/TRBV12-4
length: 13
size: few
J: TRBJ1-1
D: NA
CDR3: CASSQVRSTEAFF
DNA: TGTGCCAGCAGCCAGGTCCGTAGCACTGAAGCTTTCTTT

V: TRBV4-3
length: 13
size: NA
J: TRBJ1-4
D: NA
CDR3: CASSQGGGEKLFF
DNA: TGCGCCAGCAGCCAGGGAGGAGGGGAAAAACTGTTTTTT

V: TRBV21-1
length: 13
size: NA
J: TRBJ2-7
D: NA
CDR3: CASSKSGSGTPVF
DNA: TGTGCCAGCAGCAAAAGTGGTAGCGGAACTCCAGTCTTC

V: TRBV6-5
length: 15
size: once
J: TRBJ2-7
D: NA
CDR3: CASSPASSVSYEQYF
DNA: TGTGCCAGCAGTCCCGCGAGTAGCGTATCCTACGAGCAGTACTTC

V: TRBV10-3
length: 16
size: NA
J: TRBJ1-6
D: NA
CDR3: CAISEGVGVSVSPLHF
DNA: TGTGCCATCAGTGAAGGGGTGGGCGTATCAGTTTCACCCCTCCACTTT

V: TRBV7-2
length: 14
size: NA
J: TRBJ1-5
D: TRBD1
CDR3: CASSLYQGDQPQHF
DNA: TGTGCCAGCAGCTTGTACCAGGGGGATCAGCCCCAGCATTTT

V: TRBV24-1
length: 15
size: NA
J: TRBJ1-1
D: TRBD1
CDR3: CATSDSGQGRTEAFF
DNA: TGTGCCACCAGTGATTCTGGACAGGGCCGAACTGAAGCTTTCTTT

V: TRBV18
length: 14
size: NA
J: TRBJ1-2
D: NA
CDR3: CASSPSTGKDGYTF
DNA: TGTGCCAGCTCACCCTCTACGGGTAAGGATGGCTACACCTTC

V: TRBV7-2
length: 13
size: NA
J: TRBJ1-2
D: TRBD1
CDR3: CASSNRGPYGYTF
DNA: TGTGCCAGCAGCAACAGGGGGCCCTATGGCTACACCTTC

V: TRBV4-1
length: 15
size: once
J: TRBJ1-3
D: NA
CDR3: CASSQDGGSGNTIYF
DNA: TGCGCCAGCAGCCAAGACGGTGGCTCTGGAAACACCATATATTTT

V: TRBV18
length: 15
size: NA
J: TRBJ1-4
D: TRBD1
CDR3: CASSPPGQGGEKLFF
DNA: TGTGCCAGCTCACCTCCGGGACAGGGAGGGGAAAAACTGTTTTTT

V: TRBV28
length: 13
size: NA
J: TRBJ2-2
D: TRBD2
CDR3: CASRAGVAGELFF
DNA: TGTGCCAGCAGGGCGGGAGTGGCCGGGGAGCTGTTTTTT

V: TRBV6-5
length: 15
size: NA
J: TRBJ2-7
D: TRBD1
CDR3: CASSARWDRGYEQYF
DNA: TGTGCCAGCAGCGCGAGATGGGACAGGGGATACGAGCAGTACTTC

V: TRBV7-3
length: 15
size: NA
J: TRBJ1-6
D: TRBD1
CDR3: CASSHSGTANSPLHF
DNA: TGTGCCAGCAGCCATTCCGGGACAGCTAATTCACCCCTCCACTTT

V: TRBV19
length: 13
size: NA
J: TRBJ1-1
D: NA
CDR3: CASNARLFPEAFF
DNA: TGTGCCAGTAATGCGCGGCTCTTTCCTGAAGCTTTCTTT

V: TRBV9
length: 15
size: few
J: TRBJ2-1
D: NA
CDR3: CASSVGVQEWNEQFF
DNA: TGTGCCAGCAGCGTAGGGGTCCAGGAATGGAATGAGCAGTTCTTC